This T cell receptor beta chain was observed in a study of T cell repertoires in cytomegalovirus infection. Overall study: Public TCR beta signatures indicated both CMV infection and matching HLA type. Whole-study results and caveats: Pooled public TCR beta family frequency picked out CMV carriers with the relevant HLA. There were HLA-C-restricted CMV-specific TCR beta clonotypes dominating the ex vivo response.

Unmatched junction bases numbered 7, after V lost 2 bases and J lost 7 bases. The germline V gene encodes CDR1 MGHRA and CDR2 YSYEKL. The CDR3 has 15 residues. In this sample, this clonotype turned up many times. The antigen remains undetermined. One entry per CDR3 protein, called by TCRdb with MiXCR from the reads. This table holds over 100,000 distinct CDR3 sequences, around a tenth found once. The clonotype was recovered from a human donor in good health (CMV status not recorded). Some clones in this sample may be carry-over from other donors' samples. The chain employs TRBV4-1 and TRBJ2-1; 8 bases map to TRBD1. Sequencing was carried out using PBMCs, sequenced either directly or after in vitro stimulation (not recorded which). The CDR3 region is CASSQTTGGWNEQFF. CDR3 sequence (DNA): TGCGCCAGCAGCCAAACCACAGGGGGATGGAATGAGCAGTTCTTC.